The source of this T cell receptor (beta chain) is a study of cytomegalovirus exposure and HLA in healthy donors (dated by TCRdb to 2015 to 2018). As for the study more broadly: According to an earlier analysis of a few hundred of the donors, roughly 180 million T cells yielded 117 million unique TCR beta sequences and around 280 Gb of sequence data. An early release covering 550 to 650 HLA-typed donors comprised about 310 gigabases of sequencing data and 65 million to 100 million unique TCR sequences. The genetic ancestry cluster associated with self-reported Caucasian donors included 80% to 90% of the roughly 400 genotyped donors. The study aimed to test whether signatures of past pathogen exposure could be identified by cataloging public T cell receptors. The study profiled the T cell repertoires of around 700 subjects by immunosequencing and related them to cytomegalovirus serostatus. A separate validation cohort of approximately 120 different subjects was used in addition to the approximately 670-subject first cohort. High-throughput TCR immunosequencing, statistical association of individual TCRs with disease status, and machine learning were combined to predict cytomegalovirus infection status. In a later analysis, previously published TCR beta repertoires from about 640 donors were re-analyzed and high-resolution HLA genotyping was added so that TCR occurrence patterns could be studied. Rather than using new phenotypic data, the later analysis identified candidate immune exposures from TCR beta sequences and from how often those sequences occurred across donors. An earlier analysis of a few hundred of the donors applied high-throughput TCR beta sequencing to assess whether each TCR beta V gene segment acted as functional or pseudogenic. Alongside the repertoire data, information on donor age, sex, ethnicity and CMV serostatus was compiled. A later genetic analysis used genome-wide SNP genotypes for 398 of the 666 donors, treating that subset as a discovery cohort. All discovery cohort repertoires had been generated using a single sequencing platform. HLA typing covered class I and class II loci at four-digit resolution. Typing coverage differed by locus: A, B, C, DRB1 and DQB1 were typed in roughly 620-630 donors, DQA1 in 500 to 550, DPA1 in some 570, and DPB1 in 450 to 490. Because of strong linkage in the cohort, four to six DR-DQ haplotypes were treated as single units for association and clustering. Among around 400 genotyped donors of the cohort, an average of roughly 230,000 unique TCR beta nucleotide sequences was sequenced per donor, of which about 18% were non-productive.

The receptor library was made with the immunoSEQ multiplex PCR assay. The multiplex PCR relied on a mix of 60 forward primers for TCR Vbeta segments and 13 reverse primers for TCR Jbeta segments. A multiplex PCR assay on genomic DNA amplified the CDR3 region of rearranged TCR beta genes. The amplified TCR beta libraries were sequenced on the Illumina HiSeq System as 87-base-pair reads. The authors' pipeline ran thus. A later analysis tallied around 82 million unique TCR beta chains across the 600 to 700 repertoires, and around 12 million of those chains were shared by two or more donors. To remove PCR and sequencing errors, raw reads were error-corrected and collapsed into unique sequences using a nearest-neighbor algorithm that merged closely related sequences. Alignment of CDR3 sequences to IMGT reference sequences was used to assign V, D and J gene segments. For a sequence to be retained, a match of at least six nucleotides was required to both a V gene segment and a J gene segment. Rearrangements were called productive when the CDR3 lacked stop codons and stayed in frame with V and J; all others were non-productive. Following IMGT convention, CDR3 was defined as the stretch from the second conserved V-encoded cysteine to the conserved J-encoded phenylalanine. The earlier analysis of fewer than 750 of the donors excluded sequences that lacked an unambiguous match to a single V gene segment. In an earlier analysis of around 600 of the donors, V segments were called functional above 56.7% productive rearrangements and were called segregating when the between-donor standard deviation exceeded 5%. A statistical classification framework was built for diagnosing cytomegalovirus status from the catalog of TCR beta chain sequences. In a later analysis, TCR nucleotide sequences were compared against IMGT/GENE-DB human TR gene sequences so that V and J genes could be assigned. A later analysis assigned CDR3 sequences and most-parsimonious VDJ recombination scenarios with the TCRdist pipeline. A later analysis defined each TCR beta chain by its CDR3 amino acid sequence plus V-gene family, and excluded reads lacking a unique V-gene family. In a later analysis, a few hundred highly shared, low-generation-probability nucleotide sequences were removed to address suspected cross-contamination and a sequencing artifact. In a later analysis, a clonal expansion index was calculated for each public chain from normalized within-repertoire ranks of inferred template counts. Generation probabilities in a later analysis came from a VDJ recombination model fitted to out-of-frame rearrangements, and those results were checked against IGoR. A later analysis scored TCR-TCR, TCR-HLA and TCR-CMV co-occurrence with hypergeometric tests, applying a repertoire-size bias correction to TCR pairs. To estimate false discovery rates, a later analysis permuted the HLA or CMV assignments 20 times. In a later analysis, co-occurring TCRs were grouped using DBSCAN, with TCRdist sequence similarity added in when clustering inside HLA-allele-positive subsets. Repertoires with fewer than 30,000 or more than 120,000 public chains, plus five repertoires with anomalous nucleotide sharing, were excluded from co-occurrence clustering. The source is immuneACCESS, and TCRdb retained only in-frame sequences with V and J called. Part of the clones is not carried over; for the studies checked, unresolved V genes explain less than half of this, and the remainder is unexplained. V and J calls and clone size are given by that table; D and trimming were obtained from the DNA. Here the sample has about 100,000 clones; more than 70% occur a single time. The ten largest account for approximately 3.6% of the sample.

Comments on this clone: Its specific antigen is unknown. No qualities accompany the bases; no much larger clone lies one base away.

Overall study results and their limits: A cluster of highly shared sequence variants was judged likely to be a technical artifact of the sequencing pipeline. A few of the identified cytomegalovirus-associated TCR beta chains were confirmed in vitro to be specific for cytomegalovirus antigens. Correlated functional status among segregating V segments might reflect linkage disequilibrium, but an unknown experimental factor could not be ruled out. The study listed 150 to 200 TCR beta chains as associated with cytomegalovirus. Most TCR sequences were seen in very few donors, while some public TCRs were found in many individuals. Because some donors lacked HLA typing at each locus, the association tests relied only on the typed subset. This cohort had only TCR beta chains sequenced, and the lack of alpha or paired-chain data limited which features could be detected. According to a later analysis, parvovirus B19, influenza, CMV and Epstein-Barr virus appeared linked to several top co-occurrence clusters. When HLA alleles, especially DR and DQ, strongly co-occurred, attributing TCR associations to individual alleles was difficult. A further reported finding was that TCR beta sequences accurately predicted the HLA-A and HLA-B alleles for most subjects in the first cohort. In a later analysis, TCR association rates were found to vary across HLA loci, with the most associated TCRs seen for DRB1 alleles and the fewest for HLA-C alleles. An earlier analysis of 587 of the donors showed that most TCR beta V segments appeared in productive rearrangements either about 87% or about 30% of the time, which broadly matched IMGT annotations. Some IMGT-functional V segments, including TRBV6-2 and TRBV6-3, could not be distinguished by the 87-base-pair reads and were therefore excluded. V-gene and J-gene trimming of TCR beta chains was associated with a missense DCLRE1C variant in a later genetic analysis, and the association was replicated in an independent cohort. In a later analysis, some 17,000 TCR beta sequences were associated with specific HLA alleles at a false discovery rate of 0.05. Sequencing depth was assumed to be roughly uniform across donors in the presence/absence analyses, though that assumption may not hold. The classifier was reported to diagnose cytomegalovirus status with high specificity and sensitivity in both the original and validation cohorts. The authors suggested that the approach could potentially be generalized to other disease states and immunological phenotypes. Immune exposure information for the cohort was limited to CMV serostatus. Roughly 15 rarely observed V segments, including chromosome 9 orphons, were excluded from the earlier analysis of about 500 of the donors because counts were too low. According to a later analysis, most CMV-associated TCR beta chains appeared to be HLA-restricted, and the HLA associations seemed to be driven largely by CMV exposure. A later genetic analysis reported fewer N-insertions in productive TCRs among donors in an Asian-associated ancestry cluster than the approximately 670-donor mean. In a later analysis, HLA-associated TCR beta chains were found to be more clonally expanded and to have lower generation probabilities than equally common non-associated chains.

In total, roughly 670 healthy bone marrow donors made up the cohort. At the time of sampling, every cohort member was nominally healthy, though immune exposures that went unrecorded were likely present. The donor tested CMV seronegative and was one of the 352 seronegative cohort members. A peripheral blood sample was collected from each donor, and TCR beta sequencing was performed on peripheral blood mononuclear cells. The Qiagen DNeasy Blood Extraction Kit was used to extract genomic DNA from the blood cell samples. V and J are trimmed by 10 bases and 6 bases, and the gene matches miss 17 bases of the junction. Via the germline V gene (reference sequence), CDR1 is LNHDA and CDR2 SQIVND. The CDR3 contains 16 residues, cysteine and phenylalanine counted. Only the CDR3 portion is preserved as DNA: 48 bases, with reading frame beginning at the first base.

The TCR sequence derives from a middle-aged woman in good health and CMV-seronegative. The chain joins TRBV19 to TRBJ1-5; TRBD1 matches 8 bases in the middle. Sequencing was performed on PBMCs. CDR3 sequence: CATRTPGRTGSQPQHF. The bases are TGTGCCACTCGGACCCCCGGTAGGACAGGGAGTCAGCCCCAGCATTTT.